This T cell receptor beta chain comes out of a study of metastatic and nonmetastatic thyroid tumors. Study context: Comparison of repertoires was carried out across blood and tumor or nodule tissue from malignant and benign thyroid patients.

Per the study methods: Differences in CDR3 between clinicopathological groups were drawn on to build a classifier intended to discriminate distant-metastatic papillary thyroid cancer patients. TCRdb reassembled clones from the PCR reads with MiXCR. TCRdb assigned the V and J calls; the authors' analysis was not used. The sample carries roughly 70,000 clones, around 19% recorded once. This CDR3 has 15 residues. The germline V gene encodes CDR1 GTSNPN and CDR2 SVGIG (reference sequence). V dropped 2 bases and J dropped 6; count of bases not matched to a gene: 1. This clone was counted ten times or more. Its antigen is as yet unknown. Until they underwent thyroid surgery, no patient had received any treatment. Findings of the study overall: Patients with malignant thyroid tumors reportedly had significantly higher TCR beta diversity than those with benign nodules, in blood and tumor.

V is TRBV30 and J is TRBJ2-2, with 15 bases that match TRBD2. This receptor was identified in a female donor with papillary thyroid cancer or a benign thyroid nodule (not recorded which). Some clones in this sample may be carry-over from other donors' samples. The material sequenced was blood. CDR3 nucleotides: TGTGCCTGGAGTTGGACTAGCGGGAGGGCCGGGGAGCTGTTTTTT. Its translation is CAWSWTSGRAGELFF. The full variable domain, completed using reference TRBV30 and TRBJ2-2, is SQTIHQWPATLVQPVGSPLSLECTVEGTSNPNLYWYRQAAGRGLQLLFYSVGIGQISSEVPQNLSASRPQDRQFILSSKKLLLSDSGFYLCAWSWTSGRAGELFFGEGSRLTVL.